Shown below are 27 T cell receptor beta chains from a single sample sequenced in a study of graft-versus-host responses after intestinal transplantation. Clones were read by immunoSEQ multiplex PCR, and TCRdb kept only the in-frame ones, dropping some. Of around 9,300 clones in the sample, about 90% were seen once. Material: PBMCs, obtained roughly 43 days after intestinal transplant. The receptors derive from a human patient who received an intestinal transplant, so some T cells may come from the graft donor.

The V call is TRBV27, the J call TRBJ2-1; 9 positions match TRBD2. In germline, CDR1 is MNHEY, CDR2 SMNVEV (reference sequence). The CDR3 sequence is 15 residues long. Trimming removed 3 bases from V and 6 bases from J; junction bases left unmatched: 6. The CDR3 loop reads CASSFLSGRFNEQFF. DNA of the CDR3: TGTGCCAGCAGTTTTCTTAGCGGGAGATTCAATGAGCAGTTCTTC.

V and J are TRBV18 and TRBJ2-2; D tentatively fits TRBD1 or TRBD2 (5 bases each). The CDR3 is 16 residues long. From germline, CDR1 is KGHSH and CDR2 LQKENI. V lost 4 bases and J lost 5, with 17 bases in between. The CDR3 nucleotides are TGTGCCAGCTCACTGGGTTCCGGGACGCTTACCGGGGAGCTGTTTTTT. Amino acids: CASSLGSGTLTGELFF.

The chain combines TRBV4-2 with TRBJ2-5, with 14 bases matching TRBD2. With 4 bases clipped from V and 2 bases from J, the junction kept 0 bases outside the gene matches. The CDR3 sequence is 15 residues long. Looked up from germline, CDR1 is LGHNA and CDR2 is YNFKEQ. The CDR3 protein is CASSRLAGGQETQYF. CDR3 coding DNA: TGTGCCAGCAGCCGACTAGCGGGAGGGCAAGAGACCCAGTACTTC.

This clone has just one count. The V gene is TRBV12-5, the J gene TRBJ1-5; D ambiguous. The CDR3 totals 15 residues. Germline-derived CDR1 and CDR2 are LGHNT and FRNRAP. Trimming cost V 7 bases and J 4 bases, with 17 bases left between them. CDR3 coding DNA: TGTGCTAGTGTCATGGGAGGGTTTGGAAATCAGCCCCAGCATTTT. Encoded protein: CASVMGGFGNQPQHF. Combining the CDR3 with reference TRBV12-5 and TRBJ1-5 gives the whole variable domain DARVTQTPRHKVTEMGQEVTMRCQPILGHNTVFWYRQTMMQGLELLAYFRNRAPLDDSGMPKDRFSAEMPDATLATLKIQPSEPRDSAVYFCASVMGGFGNQPQHFGDGTRLSIL.

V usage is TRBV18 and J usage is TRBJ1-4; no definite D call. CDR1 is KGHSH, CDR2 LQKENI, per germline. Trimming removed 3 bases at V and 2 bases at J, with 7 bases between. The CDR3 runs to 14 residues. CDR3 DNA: TGTGCCAGCTCACCGCAGAAGACTAATGAAAAACTGTTTTTT. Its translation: CASSPQKTNEKLFF.

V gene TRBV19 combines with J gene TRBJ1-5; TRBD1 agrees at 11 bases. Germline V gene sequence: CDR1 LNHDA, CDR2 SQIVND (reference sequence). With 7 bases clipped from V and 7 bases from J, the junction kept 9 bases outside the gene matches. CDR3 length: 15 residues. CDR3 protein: CASNRDRGSFQPQHF. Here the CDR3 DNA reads TGTGCCAGTAACCGGGACAGGGGGTCCTTCCAGCCCCAGCATTTT.

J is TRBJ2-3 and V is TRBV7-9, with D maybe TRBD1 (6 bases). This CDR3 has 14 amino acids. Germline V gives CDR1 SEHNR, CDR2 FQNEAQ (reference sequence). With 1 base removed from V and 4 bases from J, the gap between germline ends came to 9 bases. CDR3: CASSLVGAADTQYF. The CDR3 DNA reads TGTGCCAGCAGCTTAGTGGGGGCCGCAGATACGCAGTATTTT. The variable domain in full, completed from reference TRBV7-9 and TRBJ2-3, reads DTGVSQNPRHKITKRGQNVTFRCDPISEHNRLYWYRQTLGQGPEFLTYFQNEAQLEKSRLLSDRFSAERPKGSFSTLEIQRTEQGDSAMYLCASSLVGAADTQYFGPGTRLTVL.

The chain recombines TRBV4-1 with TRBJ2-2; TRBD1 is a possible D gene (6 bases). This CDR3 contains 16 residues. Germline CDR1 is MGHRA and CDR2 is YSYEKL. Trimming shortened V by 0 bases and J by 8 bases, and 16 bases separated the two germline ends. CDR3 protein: CASSQEVGLGAGELFF. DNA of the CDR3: TGCGCCAGCAGCCAAGAAGTGGGATTGGGGGCGGGGGAGCTGTTTTTT.

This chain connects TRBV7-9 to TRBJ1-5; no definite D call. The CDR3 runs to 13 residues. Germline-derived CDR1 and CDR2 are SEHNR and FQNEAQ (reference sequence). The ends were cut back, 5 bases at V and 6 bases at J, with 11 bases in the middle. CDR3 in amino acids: CASSPHRGQPQHF. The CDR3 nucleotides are TGTGCCAGCAGCCCCCACCGGGGTCAGCCCCAGCATTTT.

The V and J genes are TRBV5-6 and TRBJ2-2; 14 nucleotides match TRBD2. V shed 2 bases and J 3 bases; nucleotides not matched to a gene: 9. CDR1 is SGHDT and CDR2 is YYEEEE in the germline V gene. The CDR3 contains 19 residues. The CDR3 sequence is CASSFGLAGGPFDTGELFF. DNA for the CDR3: TGTGCCAGCAGCTTTGGACTAGCGGGAGGCCCCTTTGACACCGGGGAGCTGTTTTTT.

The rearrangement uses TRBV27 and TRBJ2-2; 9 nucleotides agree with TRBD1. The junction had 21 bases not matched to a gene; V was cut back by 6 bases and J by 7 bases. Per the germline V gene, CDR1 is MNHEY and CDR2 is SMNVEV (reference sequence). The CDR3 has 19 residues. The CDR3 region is CASSSVVGPRTGANGELFF. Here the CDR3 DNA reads TGTGCCAGCAGCTCGGTTGTTGGACCGCGGACAGGGGCGAACGGGGAGCTGTTTTTT.

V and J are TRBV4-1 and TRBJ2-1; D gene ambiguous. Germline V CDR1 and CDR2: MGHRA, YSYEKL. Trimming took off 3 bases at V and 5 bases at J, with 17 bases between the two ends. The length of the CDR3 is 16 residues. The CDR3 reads CASSQPPHVPNNEQFF. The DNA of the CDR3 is TGCGCCAGCAGCCAGCCCCCACACGTCCCGAACAATGAGCAGTTCTTC.

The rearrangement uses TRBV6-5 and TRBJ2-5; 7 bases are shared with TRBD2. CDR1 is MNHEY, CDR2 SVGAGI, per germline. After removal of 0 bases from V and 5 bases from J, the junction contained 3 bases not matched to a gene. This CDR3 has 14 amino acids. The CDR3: CASSYSGGIETQYF. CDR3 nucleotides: TGTGCCAGCAGTTACTCGGGAGGGATCGAGACCCAGTACTTC.

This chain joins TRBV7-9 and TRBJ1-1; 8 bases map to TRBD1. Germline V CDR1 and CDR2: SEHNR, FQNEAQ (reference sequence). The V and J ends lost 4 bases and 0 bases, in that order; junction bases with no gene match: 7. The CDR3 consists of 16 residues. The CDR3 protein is CASSSADRGMNTEAFF. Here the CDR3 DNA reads TGTGCCAGCAGCTCGGCCGACAGGGGAATGAACACTGAAGCTTTCTTT.

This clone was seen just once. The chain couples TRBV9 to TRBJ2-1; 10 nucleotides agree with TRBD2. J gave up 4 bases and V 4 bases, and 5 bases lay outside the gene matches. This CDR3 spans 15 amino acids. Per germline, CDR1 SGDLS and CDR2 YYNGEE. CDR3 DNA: TGTGCCAGCAGCCCCAGCGGGAGGGCTTACAATGAGCAGTTCTTC. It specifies CASSPSGRAYNEQFF.

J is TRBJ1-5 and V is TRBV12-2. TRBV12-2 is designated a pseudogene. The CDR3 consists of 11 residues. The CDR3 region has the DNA TGTGCAAGTCGCTTAAGGCAGCCCCAGCATTTT. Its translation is CASRLRQPQHF.

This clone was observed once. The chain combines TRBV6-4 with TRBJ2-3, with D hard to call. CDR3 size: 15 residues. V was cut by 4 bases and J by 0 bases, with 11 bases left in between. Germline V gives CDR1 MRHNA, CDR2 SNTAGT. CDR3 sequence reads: CASSGRPASTDTQYF. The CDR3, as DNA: TGTGCCAGCAGTGGCAGGCCTGCTAGCACAGATACGCAGTATTTT.

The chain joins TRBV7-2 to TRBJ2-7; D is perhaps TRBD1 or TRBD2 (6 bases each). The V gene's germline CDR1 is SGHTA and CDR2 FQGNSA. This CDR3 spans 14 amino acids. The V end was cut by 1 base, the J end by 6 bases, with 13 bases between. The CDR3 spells CASSLGGGLVEQYF. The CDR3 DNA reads TGTGCCAGCAGCTTAGGAGGGGGGCTCGTCGAGCAGTACTTC.

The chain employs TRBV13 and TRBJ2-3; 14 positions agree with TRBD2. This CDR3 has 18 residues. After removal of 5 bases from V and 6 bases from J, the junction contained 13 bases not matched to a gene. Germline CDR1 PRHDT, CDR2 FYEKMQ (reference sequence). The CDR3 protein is CASSPTGTSGSQADTQYF. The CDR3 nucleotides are TGTGCCAGCAGCCCAACCGGGACTAGCGGGAGTCAAGCGGATACGCAGTATTTT. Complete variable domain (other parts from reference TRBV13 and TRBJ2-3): AAGVIQSPRHLIKEKRETATLKCYPIPRHDTVYWYQQGPGQDPQFLISFYEKMQSDKGSIPDRFSAQQFSDYHSELNMSSLELGDSALYFCASSPTGTSGSQADTQYFGPGTRLTVL.

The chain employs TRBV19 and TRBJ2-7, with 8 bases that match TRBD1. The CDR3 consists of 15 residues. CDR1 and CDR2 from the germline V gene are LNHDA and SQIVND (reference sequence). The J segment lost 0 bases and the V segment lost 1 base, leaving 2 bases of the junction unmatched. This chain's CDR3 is CASSIVGQGSYEQYF. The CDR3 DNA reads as TGTGCCAGTAGTATAGTCGGACAGGGCTCCTACGAGCAGTACTTC.

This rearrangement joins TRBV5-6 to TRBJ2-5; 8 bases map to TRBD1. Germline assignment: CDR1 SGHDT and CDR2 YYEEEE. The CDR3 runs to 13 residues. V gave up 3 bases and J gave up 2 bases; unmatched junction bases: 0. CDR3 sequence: CASSWTGQETQYF. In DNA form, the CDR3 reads TGTGCCAGCAGCTGGACAGGGCAAGAGACCCAGTACTTC. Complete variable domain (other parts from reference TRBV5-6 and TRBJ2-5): DAGVTQSPTHLIKTRGQQVTLRCSPKSGHDTVSWYQQALGQGPQFIFQYYEEEERQRGNFPDRFSGHQFPNYSSELNVNALLLGDSALYLCASSWTGQETQYFGPGTRLLVL.

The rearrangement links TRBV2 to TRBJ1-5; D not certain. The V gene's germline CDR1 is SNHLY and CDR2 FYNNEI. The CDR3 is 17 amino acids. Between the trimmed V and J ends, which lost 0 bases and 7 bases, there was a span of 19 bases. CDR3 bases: TGTGCCAGCAGTGAAGCGTTACGAGGGAGCGTGGTCCAGCCCCAGCATTTT. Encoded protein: CASSEALRGSVVQPQHF.

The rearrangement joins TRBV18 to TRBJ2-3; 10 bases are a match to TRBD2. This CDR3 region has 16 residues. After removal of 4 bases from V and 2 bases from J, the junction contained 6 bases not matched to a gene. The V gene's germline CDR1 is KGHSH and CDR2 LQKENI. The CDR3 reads CASSRIAGGNTDTQYF. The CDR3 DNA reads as TGTGCCAGCTCACGCATAGCGGGAGGAAACACAGATACGCAGTATTTT.

CDR3 nucleotides: TGTGCCACCAGCAGAGCGGGAGGGGGTTACAATGAGCAGTTCTTC. Residues: CATSRAGGGYNEQFF. The rearrangement links TRBV15 to TRBJ2-1; 8 bases agree with TRBD2. The germline gives CDR1 LNHNV, CDR2 YYDKDF (reference sequence). Unmatched junction bases numbered 3, after V lost 1 base and J lost 4 bases. The CDR3 sequence is 15 residues long.

The CDR3 here is CASSVSNGTRYGYTF. CDR3 DNA: TGTGCCAGTAGTGTCTCTAACGGGACAAGATATGGCTACACCTTC. J is TRBJ1-2 and V is TRBV19; tentative D call: TRBD1 (6 bases). CDR1 is LNHDA, CDR2 SQIVND, per germline (reference sequence). This CDR3 spans 15 amino acids. V was clipped by 5 bases and J by 5 bases, with 18 bases between them.

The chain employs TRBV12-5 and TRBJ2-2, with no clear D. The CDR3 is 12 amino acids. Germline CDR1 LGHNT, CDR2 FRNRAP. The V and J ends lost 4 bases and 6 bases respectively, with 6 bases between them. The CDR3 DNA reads TGTGCTAGTGGTTATCAATCCGGGGAGCTGTTTTTT. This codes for CASGYQSGELFF. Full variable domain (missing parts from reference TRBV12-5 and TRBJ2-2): DARVTQTPRHKVTEMGQEVTMRCQPILGHNTVFWYRQTMMQGLELLAYFRNRAPLDDSGMPKDRFSAEMPDATLATLKIQPSEPRDSAVYFCASGYQSGELFFGEGSRLTVL.

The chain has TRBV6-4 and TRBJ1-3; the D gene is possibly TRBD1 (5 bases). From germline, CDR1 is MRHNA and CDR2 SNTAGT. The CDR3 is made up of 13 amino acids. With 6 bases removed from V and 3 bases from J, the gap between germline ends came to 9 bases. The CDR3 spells CASSPGVGNTIYF. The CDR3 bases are TGTGCCAGCAGCCCGGGGGTTGGAAACACCATATATTTT.